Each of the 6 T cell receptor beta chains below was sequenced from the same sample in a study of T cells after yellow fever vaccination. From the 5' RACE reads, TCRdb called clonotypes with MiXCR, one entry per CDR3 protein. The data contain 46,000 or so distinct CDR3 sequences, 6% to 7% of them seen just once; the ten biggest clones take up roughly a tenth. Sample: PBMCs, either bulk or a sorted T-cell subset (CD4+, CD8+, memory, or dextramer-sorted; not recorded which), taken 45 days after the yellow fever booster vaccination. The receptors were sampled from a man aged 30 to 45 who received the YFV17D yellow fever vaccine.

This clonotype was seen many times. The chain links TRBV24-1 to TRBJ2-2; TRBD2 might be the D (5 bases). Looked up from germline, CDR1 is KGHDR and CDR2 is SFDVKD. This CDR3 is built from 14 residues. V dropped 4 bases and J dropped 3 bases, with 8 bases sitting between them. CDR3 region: CATSETRDTGELFF. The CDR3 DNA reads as TGTGCCACCAGTGAAACGCGGGACACCGGGGAGCTGTTTTTT.

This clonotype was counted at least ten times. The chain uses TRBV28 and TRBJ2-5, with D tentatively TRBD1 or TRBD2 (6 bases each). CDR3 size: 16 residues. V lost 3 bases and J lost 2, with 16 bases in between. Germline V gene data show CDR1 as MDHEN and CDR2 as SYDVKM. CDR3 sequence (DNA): TGTGCCAGCAGTTTTCCTTCGGGGGCCCGTCAAGAGACCCAGTACTTC. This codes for CASSFPSGARQETQYF.

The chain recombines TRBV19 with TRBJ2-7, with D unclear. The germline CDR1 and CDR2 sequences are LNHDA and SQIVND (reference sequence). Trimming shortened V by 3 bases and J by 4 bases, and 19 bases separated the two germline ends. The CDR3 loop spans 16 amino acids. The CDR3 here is CASSISQSLKLYEQYF. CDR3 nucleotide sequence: TGTGCCAGTAGTATTTCCCAGTCATTAAAACTTTACGAGCAGTACTTC.

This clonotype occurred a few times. The CDR3 here is CASSQVVGRQGISVLTF. CDR3 DNA sequence: TGCGCCAGCAGCCAAGTGGTTGGACGACAAGGTATATCCGTCCTGACTTTC. The gene calls are TRBV4-1 and TRBJ2-6; no reliable D call. CDR3 length: 17 residues. Germline lookup yields CDR1 MGHRA and CDR2 YSYEKL. V lost 1 base and J 12 bases, leaving 22 bases between the germline ends.

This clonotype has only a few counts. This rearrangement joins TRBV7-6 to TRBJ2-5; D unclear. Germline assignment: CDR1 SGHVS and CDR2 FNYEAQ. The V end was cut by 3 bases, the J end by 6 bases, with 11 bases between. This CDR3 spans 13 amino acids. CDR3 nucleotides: TGTGCCAGCAGCTTGGGTACCTGGCAGACCCAGTACTTC. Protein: CASSLGTWQTQYF. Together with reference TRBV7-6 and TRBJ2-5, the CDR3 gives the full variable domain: GAGVSQSPRYKVTKRGQDVALRCDPISGHVSLYWYRQALGQGPEFLTYFNYEAQQDKSGLPNDRFSAERPEGSISTLTIQRTEQRDSAMYRCASSLGTWQTQYFGPGTRLLVL.

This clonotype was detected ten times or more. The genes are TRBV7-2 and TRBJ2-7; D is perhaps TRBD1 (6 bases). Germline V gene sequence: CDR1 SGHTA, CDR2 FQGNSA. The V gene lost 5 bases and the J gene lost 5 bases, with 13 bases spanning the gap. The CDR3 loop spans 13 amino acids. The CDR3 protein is CASSQGTANEQYF. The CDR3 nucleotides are TGTGCCAGCAGCCAGGGGACGGCCAACGAGCAGTACTTC.